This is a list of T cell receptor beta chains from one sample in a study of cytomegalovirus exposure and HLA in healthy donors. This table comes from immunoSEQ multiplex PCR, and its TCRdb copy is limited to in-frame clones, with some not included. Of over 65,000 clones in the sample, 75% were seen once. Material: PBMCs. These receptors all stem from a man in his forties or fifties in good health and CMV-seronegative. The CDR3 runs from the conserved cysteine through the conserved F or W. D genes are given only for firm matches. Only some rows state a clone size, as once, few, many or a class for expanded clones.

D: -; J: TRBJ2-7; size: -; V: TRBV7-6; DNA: TGTGCCAGCAGCTTATCCCAGGAGGGGGCCTTGGGAAACGAGCAGTACTTC; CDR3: CASSLSQEGALGNEQYF
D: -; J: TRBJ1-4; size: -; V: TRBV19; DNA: TGTGCCAGTAGTCCTCACGAGGGCGCGTTTGAAAAACTGTTTTTT; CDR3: CASSPHEGAFEKLFF
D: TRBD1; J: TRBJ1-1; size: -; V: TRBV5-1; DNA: TGCGCCAGCAGCTTTACGACAGGGGTCACTGAAGCTTTCTTT; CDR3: CASSFTTGVTEAFF
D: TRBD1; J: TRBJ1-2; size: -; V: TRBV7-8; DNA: TGTGCCAGCAGCTTAGCGAGTTACAGGGGAGGAGATGGCTACACCTTC; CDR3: CASSLASYRGGDGYTF
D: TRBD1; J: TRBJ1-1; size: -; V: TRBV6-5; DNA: TGTGCCAGCAGACAGCCGGGACAGGGTGGATTTCGAGCTTTCTTT; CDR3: CASRQPGQGGFRAFF
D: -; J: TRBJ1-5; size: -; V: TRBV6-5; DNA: TGTGCCAGCAGTTACGGGGGCCGTCCGAGCAATCAGCCCCAGCATTTT; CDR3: CASSYGGRPSNQPQHF
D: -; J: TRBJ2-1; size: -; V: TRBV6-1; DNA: TGTGCCAGCCGATCGGGGTCCTACAATGAGCAGTTCTTC; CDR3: CASRSGSYNEQFF
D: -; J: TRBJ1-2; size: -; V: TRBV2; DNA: TGTGCCAGCAGTCCAGACAGGAGTAGCTATGGCTACACCTTC; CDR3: CASSPDRSSYGYTF
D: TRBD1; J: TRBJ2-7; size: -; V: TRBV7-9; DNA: TGTGCCAGCAGCCCGGGGCAGGGGGCTTACGAGCAGTACTTC; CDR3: CASSPGQGAYEQYF
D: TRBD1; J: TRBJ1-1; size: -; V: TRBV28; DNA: TGTGCCAGCAGTGACGGGACAGGGGTGACTGAAGCTTTCTTT; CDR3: CASSDGTGVTEAFF
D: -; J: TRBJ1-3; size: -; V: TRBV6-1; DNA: TGTGCCAGCAGGGCAGTCAACTCTGGAAACACCATATATTTT; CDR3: CASRAVNSGNTIYF
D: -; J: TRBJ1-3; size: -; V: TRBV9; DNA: TGTGCCAGCAGCTTCGAGCGGAACACCATATATTTT; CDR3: CASSFERNTIYF
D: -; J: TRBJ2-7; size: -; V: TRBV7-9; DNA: TGTGCCAGCAGCTTAGCCAGGGATCTCGTCGAGCAGTACTTC; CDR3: CASSLARDLVEQYF
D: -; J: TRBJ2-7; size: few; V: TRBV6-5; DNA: TGTGCCAGCAGTTACTCGGCAGAGAGAGGGTACGAGCAGTACTTC; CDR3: CASSYSAERGYEQYF
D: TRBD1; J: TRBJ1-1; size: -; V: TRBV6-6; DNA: TGTGCCAGCAGTTCACCACCTGGACAGGGAACTGAAGCTTTCTTT; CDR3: CASSSPPGQGTEAFF
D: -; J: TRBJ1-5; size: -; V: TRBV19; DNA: TGTGCCAGTAGTACTGACAGAAGCAATCAGCCCCAGCATTTT; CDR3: CASSTDRSNQPQHF
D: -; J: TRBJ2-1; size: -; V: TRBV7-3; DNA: TGTGCCAGCAGCTTAACCTCCGAGGGTTGGGAGCAGTTCTTC; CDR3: CASSLTSEGWEQFF
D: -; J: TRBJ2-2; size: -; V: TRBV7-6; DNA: TGTGCCAGCAGCTTAGTACTGTCCACCGGGGAGCTGTTTTTT; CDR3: CASSLVLSTGELFF
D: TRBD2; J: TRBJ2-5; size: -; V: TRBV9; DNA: TGTGCCAGCACCCCCGGGGGGACCCAAGAGACCCAGTACTTC; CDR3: CASTPGGTQETQYF
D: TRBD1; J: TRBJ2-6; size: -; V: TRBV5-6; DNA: TGTGCCAGCAGCGGGGAGGGACAGGGTCGCTCTGGGGCCAACGTCCTGACTTTC; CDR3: CASSGEGQGRSGANVLTF
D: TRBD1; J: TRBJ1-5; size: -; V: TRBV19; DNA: TGTGCCAGTAATATGGACAGGGGGGGTGGCAATCAGCCCCAGCATTTT; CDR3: CASNMDRGGGNQPQHF
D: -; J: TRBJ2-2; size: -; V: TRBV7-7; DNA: TGTGCTAGCACCCTAGGGAACACCGGGGAGCTGTTTTTT; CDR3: CASTLGNTGELFF
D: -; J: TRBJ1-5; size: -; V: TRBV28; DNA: TGTGCCAGCCGATCGGGGGGGAATCAGCCCCAGCATTTT; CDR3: CASRSGGNQPQHF
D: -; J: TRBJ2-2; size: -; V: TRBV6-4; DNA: TGTGCCAGCAGTGACGTCAGGGCCCCGAACACCGGGGAGCTGTTTTTT; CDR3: CASSDVRAPNTGELFF
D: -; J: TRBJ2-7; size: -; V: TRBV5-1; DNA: TGCGCCAGCAGCTTCCCGCATTCGACAGGAGCCTACGAGCAGTACTTC; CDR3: CASSFPHSTGAYEQYF
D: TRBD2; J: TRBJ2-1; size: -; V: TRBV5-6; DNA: TGTGCCAGCAGCTCAATTAGCGGGGGGGCCACCAATGAGCAGTTCTTC; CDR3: CASSSISGGATNEQFF
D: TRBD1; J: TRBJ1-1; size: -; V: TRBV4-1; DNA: TGCGCCAGCAGCCATTCCTTAGGGGACAGGGGTACGGGCACTGAAGCTTTCTTT; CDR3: CASSHSLGDRGTGTEAFF